This T cell receptor (beta chain) was captured by sequencing in a study of T-cell reconstitution after alpha-beta-depleted transplantation in children. Study-level points and caveats: At one year after transplant, newly produced T cells mostly accounted for T-cell counts and diversity.

Germline-derived CDR1 and CDR2 are ENHRY and SYGVKD. Trimming removed 0 bases from V and 1 base from J, with 13 bases in between. This CDR3 is 17 amino acids long. This clonotype has more than one count but fewer than ten. Its antigen is still unknown. A library of TCRbeta sequences, prepared with unique molecular identifiers, was generated. Each CDR3 protein gets one entry after TCRdb re-called the PCR reads with MiXCR. The table has around 270,000 distinct CDR3 sequences, less than 9.5% seen once. The chain couples TRBV10-3 to TRBJ1-3; a possible D gene is TRBD1 (5 bases). This sequence was found in a female patient aged 2 to 10 who had a stem cell transplant for Fanconi anemia, so the T cells may come from the graft donor. The sequencing used peripheral blood, collected 360 days after TCRalphabeta/CD19-depleted stem cell transplant. The CDR3 sequence: CAISESGPGGSGNTIYF. The CDR3 region has the DNA TGTGCCATCAGTGAGTCAGGTCCCGGGGGATCTGGAAACACCATATATTTT.